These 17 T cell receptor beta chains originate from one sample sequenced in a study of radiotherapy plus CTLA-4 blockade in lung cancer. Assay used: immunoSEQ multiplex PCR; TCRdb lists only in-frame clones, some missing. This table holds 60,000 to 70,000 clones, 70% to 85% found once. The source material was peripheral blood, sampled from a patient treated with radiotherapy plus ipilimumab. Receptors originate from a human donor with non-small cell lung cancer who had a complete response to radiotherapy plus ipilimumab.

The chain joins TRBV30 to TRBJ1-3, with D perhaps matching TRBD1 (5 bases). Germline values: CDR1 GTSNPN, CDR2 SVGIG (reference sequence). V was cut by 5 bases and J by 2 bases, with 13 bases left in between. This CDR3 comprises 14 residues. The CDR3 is CAWGTWSPGNTIYF. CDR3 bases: TGTGCCTGGGGGACTTGGTCTCCTGGAAACACCATATATTTT. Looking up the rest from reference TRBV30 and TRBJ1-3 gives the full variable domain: SQTIHQWPATLVQPVGSPLSLECTVEGTSNPNLYWYRQAAGRGLQLLFYSVGIGQISSEVPQNLSASRPQDRQFILSSKKLLLSDSGFYLCAWGTWSPGNTIYFGEGSWLTVV.

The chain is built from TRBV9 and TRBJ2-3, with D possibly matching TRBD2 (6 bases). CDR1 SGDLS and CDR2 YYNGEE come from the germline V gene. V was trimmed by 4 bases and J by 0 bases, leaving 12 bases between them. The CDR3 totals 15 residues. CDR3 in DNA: TGTGCCAGCAGCCCGATAGCGGTTAGCACAGATACGCAGTATTTT. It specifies CASSPIAVSTDTQYF.

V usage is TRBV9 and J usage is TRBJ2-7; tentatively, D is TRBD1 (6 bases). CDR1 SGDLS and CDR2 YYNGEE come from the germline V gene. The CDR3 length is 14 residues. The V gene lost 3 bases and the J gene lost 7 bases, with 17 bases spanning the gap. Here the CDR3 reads CASSALGAVKEQYF. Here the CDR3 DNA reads TGTGCCAGCAGCGCCCTGGGGGCCGTCAAGGAGCAGTACTTC.

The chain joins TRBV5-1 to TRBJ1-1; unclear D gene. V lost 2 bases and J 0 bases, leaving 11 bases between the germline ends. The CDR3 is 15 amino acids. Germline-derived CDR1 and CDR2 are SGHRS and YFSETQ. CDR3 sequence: CASSFGLLLNTEAFF. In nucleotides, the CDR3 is TGCGCCAGCAGCTTCGGGCTGCTCCTGAACACTGAAGCTTTCTTT.

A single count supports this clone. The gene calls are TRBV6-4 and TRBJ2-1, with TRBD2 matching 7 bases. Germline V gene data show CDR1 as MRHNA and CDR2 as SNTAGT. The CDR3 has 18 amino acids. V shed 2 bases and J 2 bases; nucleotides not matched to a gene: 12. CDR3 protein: CASSDTFGRREPYNEQFF. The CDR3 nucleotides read TGTGCCAGCAGTGACACGTTTGGCCGGCGGGAGCCCTACAATGAGCAGTTCTTC.

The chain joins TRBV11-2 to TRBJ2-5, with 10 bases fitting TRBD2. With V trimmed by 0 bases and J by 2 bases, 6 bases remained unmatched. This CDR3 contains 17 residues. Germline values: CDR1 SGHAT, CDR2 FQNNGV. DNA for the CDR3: TGTGCCAGCAGCTTAGATCGCCTAGCGGGGGCTCAAGAGACCCAGTACTTC. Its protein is CASSLDRLAGAQETQYF.

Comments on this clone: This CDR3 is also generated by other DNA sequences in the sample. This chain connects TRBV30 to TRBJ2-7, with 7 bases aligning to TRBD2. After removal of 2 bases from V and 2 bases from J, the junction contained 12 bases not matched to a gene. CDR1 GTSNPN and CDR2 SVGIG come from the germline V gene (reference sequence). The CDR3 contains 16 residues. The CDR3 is CAWSPRFGRGAYEQYF. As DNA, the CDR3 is TGTGCCTGGAGTCCCCGTTTTGGACGGGGGGCCTACGAGCAGTACTTC.

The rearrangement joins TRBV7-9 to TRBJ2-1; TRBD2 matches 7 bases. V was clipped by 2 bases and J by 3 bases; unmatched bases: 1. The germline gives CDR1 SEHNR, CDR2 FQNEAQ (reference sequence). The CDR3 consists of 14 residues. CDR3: CASSLSSGYNEQFF. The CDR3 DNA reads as TGTGCCAGCAGCTTATCTAGCGGCTACAATGAGCAGTTCTTC.

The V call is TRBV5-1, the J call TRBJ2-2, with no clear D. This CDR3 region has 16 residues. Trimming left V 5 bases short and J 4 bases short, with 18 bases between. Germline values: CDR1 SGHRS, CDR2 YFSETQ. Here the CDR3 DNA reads TGCGCCAGCAGTAAAAGGGCCGACGAAGGCACCGGGGAGCTGTTTTTT. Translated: CASSKRADEGTGELFF.

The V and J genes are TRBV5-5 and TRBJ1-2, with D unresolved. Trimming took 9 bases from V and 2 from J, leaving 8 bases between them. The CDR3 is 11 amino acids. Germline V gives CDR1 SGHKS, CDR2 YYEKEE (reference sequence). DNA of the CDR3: TGTGCCACCGCGGGGAACTATGGCTACACCTTC. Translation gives CATAGNYGYTF. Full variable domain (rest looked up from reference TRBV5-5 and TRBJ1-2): DAGVTQSPTHLIKTRGQQVTLRCSPISGHKSVSWYQQVLGQGPQFIFQYYEKEERGRGNFPDRFSARQFPNYSSELNVNALLLGDSALYLCATAGNYGYTFGSGTRLTVV.

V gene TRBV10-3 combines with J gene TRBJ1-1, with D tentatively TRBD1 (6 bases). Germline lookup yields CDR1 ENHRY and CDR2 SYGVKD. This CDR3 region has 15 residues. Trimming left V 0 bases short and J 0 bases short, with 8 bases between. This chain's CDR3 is CAISESGGLNTEAFF. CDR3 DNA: TGTGCCATCAGTGAGTCGGGGGGGCTGAACACTGAAGCTTTCTTT.

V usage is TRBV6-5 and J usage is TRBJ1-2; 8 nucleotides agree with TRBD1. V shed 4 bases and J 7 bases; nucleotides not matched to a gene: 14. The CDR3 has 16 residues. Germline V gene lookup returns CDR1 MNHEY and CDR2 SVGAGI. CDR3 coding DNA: TGTGCCAGCAGTTCCCCAGACAGGGGTAGAAGGTTTGGCTACACCTTC. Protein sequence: CASSSPDRGRRFGYTF.

The CDR3 bases are TGTGCCACCAGCAGAGATCCGGGGAGCAATCAGCCCCAGCATTTT. This encodes CATSRDPGSNQPQHF. The J gene is TRBJ1-5, the V gene TRBV15, with D uncertain. V was cut by 0 bases and J by 1 base, with 7 bases left in between. The germline gives CDR1 LNHNV, CDR2 YYDKDF (reference sequence). The CDR3 contains 15 residues.

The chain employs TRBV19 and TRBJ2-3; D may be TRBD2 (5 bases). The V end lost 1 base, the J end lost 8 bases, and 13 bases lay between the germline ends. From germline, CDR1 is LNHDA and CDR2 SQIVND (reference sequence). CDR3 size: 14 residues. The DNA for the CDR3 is TGTGCCAGTAGTATAGGACCCCTCCGGGGTACGCAGTATTTT. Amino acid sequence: CASSIGPLRGTQYF.

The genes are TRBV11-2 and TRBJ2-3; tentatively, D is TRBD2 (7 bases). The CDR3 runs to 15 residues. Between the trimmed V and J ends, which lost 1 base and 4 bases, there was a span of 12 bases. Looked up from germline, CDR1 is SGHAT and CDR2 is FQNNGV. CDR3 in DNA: TGTGCCAGCAGCTTAGTGGGGGGGCGGGCAGATACGCAGTATTTT. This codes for CASSLVGGRADTQYF.

The CDR3 DNA reads as TGTGCCAGTAGTGCCGGCTCTCTAGCGGGGGGAAGCGAGCAGTACTTC. Translating it yields CASSAGSLAGGSEQYF. The rearrangement joins TRBV19 to TRBJ2-7; TRBD2 matches 11 bases. CDR3 size: 16 residues. The J segment lost 6 bases and the V segment lost 5 bases, leaving 12 bases of the junction unmatched. Looked up from germline, CDR1 is LNHDA and CDR2 is SQIVND (reference sequence).

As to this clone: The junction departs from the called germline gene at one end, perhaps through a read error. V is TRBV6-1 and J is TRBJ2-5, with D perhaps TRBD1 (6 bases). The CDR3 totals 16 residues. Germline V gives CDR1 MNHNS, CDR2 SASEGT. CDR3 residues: CASSEADAGDQGTQYF. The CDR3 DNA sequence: TGTGCCAGCAGTGAAGCTGACGCAGGGGACCAAGGGACCCAGTACTTC.